This TCR beta chain came from a study of cytomegalovirus exposure and HLA in healthy donors. Whole-study context: Ancestry clustering placed around four fifths of a few hundred genotyped donors in the Caucasian-associated cluster.

V gave up 1 base and J gave up 5 bases, with 11 bases separating them. The CDR3 is made up of 15 amino acids. CDR1 and CDR2 from the germline V gene are LNHNV and YYDKDF (reference sequence). Comment on this clone: Its cognate antigen is unknown.

Both 60 Vbeta primers and 13 Jbeta primers went into the PCR. TCRdb's table, derived via immunoSEQ multiplex PCR, lists solely in-frame clones and lacks some. Of 110,000 or so clones in the sample, 70% to 85% were seen once. Broader study findings: The authors reported that TCR beta sequences could predict HLA-A and HLA-B alleles. These predictions were accurate for most subjects in the first cohort. Published work reported that the classifier diagnosed cytomegalovirus status with high specificity and sensitivity.

Likely unrecorded immune exposures existed in these nominally healthy donors. Sequencing was performed on PBMCs. This chain joins TRBV15 and TRBJ2-2; weak D call: TRBD1 (6 bases). The receptor was isolated from a middle-aged woman in good health and CMV-seropositive. CDR3 sequence: CATSRVVGGTGELFF. CDR3 DNA: TGTGCCACCAGCAGAGTGGTAGGGGGTACCGGGGAGCTGTTTTTT.